This T cell receptor beta chain stems from a study of blood T cell repertoires in COVID-19. The length of the CDR3 is 16 residues. Trimming stripped 4 bases from V and 0 bases from J, with 15 bases between. CDR1 and CDR2 from the germline V gene are SGDLS and YYNGEE. TCRdb keeps only in-frame clones here, not all; method: immunoSEQ multiplex PCR. The data show approximately 250,000 clones, 88% seen once. This receptor was identified in a woman between 40 and 50 years old with acute COVID-19. The chain is built from TRBV9 and TRBJ2-3, with D perhaps matching TRBD2 (6 bases). Sequences were obtained from PBMCs or T cells enriched from blood (not recorded which). CDR3 DNA sequence: TGTGCCAGCAGCACGGAAGCGGGCAGGAGCACAGATACGCAGTATTTT. It is translated as CASSTEAGRSTDTQYF.